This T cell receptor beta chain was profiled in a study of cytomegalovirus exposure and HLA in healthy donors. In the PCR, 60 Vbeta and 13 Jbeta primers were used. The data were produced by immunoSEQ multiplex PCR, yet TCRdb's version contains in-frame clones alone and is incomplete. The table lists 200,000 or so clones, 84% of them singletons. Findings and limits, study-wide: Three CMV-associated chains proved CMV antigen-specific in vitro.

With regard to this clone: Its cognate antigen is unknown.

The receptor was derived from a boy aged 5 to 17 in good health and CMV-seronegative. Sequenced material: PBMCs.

CDR3 in amino acids: CASMRGRTTSGNTIYF. The DNA for the CDR3 is TGTGCCAGTATGCGGGGCAGGACAACGTCTGGAAACACCATATATTTT. The chain combines TRBV19 with TRBJ1-3, with a weak D call TRBD1 (5 bases). The germline CDR1 and CDR2 sequences are LNHDA and SQIVND (reference sequence). Trimming cost V 7 bases and J 1 base, with 17 bases left between them. This CDR3 contains 16 residues.